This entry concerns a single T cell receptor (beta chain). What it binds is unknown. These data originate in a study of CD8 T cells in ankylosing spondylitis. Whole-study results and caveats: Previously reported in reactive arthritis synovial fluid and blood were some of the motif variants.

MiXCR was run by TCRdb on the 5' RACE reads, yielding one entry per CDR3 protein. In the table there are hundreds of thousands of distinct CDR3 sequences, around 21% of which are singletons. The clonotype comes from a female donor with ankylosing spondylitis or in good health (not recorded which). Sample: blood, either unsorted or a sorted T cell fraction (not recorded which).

CDR3: CASSQEGFGTQYF. CDR3 bases: TGCGCCAGCAGCCAAGAGGGGTTTGGTACGCAGTATTTT. The chain uses TRBV4-3 and TRBJ2-3; no definite D call. The CDR3 contains 13 residues. Between the trimmed V and J ends, which lost 0 bases and 8 bases, there was a span of 9 bases. Germline V gene data show CDR1 as LGHNA and CDR2 as YSLEER.